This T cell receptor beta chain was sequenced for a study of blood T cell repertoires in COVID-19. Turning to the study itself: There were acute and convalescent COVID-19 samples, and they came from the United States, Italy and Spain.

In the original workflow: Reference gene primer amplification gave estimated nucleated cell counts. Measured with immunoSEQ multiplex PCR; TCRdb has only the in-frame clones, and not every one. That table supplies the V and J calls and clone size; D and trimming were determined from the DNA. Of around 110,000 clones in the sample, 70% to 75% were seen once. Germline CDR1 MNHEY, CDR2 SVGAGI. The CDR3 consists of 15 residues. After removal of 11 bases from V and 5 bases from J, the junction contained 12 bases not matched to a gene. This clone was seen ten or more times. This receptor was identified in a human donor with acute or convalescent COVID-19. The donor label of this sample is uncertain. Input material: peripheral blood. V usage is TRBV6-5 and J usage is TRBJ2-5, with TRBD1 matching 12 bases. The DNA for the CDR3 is TGTGCCCGAAACCCCCGGGACAGGGGGCGGGAGACCCAGTACTTC. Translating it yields CARNPRDRGRETQYF.